This T cell receptor (beta chain) appears in the sequencing data of a study of T-cell reconstitution after alpha-beta-depleted transplantation in children. This sample's TCRbeta library carried unique molecular identifier barcodes. TCRdb itself ran the PCR reads through MiXCR, one entry per CDR3 protein. The sample has some 350,000 distinct CDR3 sequences, under 13% seen once. In this sample, this clonotype turned up a few times. Trimming removed 0 bases from V and 8 bases from J; junction bases left unmatched: 5. The CDR3 is 15 residues long. Germline CDR1 and CDR2: LGHNA and YSLEER. The sequencing here drew on PBMCs from the stem cell graft donor, taken from the stem cell graft. This chain uses TRBV4-3 with TRBJ2-1; 9 positions match TRBD1. The receptor was derived from a human donor who donated a stem cell graft to a child with acute lymphoblastic leukemia. The CDR3, as DNA: TGCGCCAGCAGCCAAGACGGACGGACAGGGGATGAGCAGTTCTTC. It translates to CASSQDGRTGDEQFF.